This entry features one T cell receptor (beta chain) sequence. In the source study's methods: The authors estimated nucleated cell counts from reference gene primer amplification. TCRdb's copy holds only in-frame clones and misses some; the assay was immunoSEQ multiplex PCR. For V, J and clone size, that table is used; D and trimming come from the DNA. The sample carries 230,000 or so clones, around 80% recorded once. The CDR3 is made up of 15 amino acids. V was shortened by 1 base and J by 7 bases, with 15 bases between the two germline ends. CDR1 LNHDA and CDR2 SQIVND come from the germline V gene (reference sequence). This record belongs to a study of blood T cell repertoires in COVID-19. The overall study: Nucleic acid was either cDNA or gDNA, and it came from T cells, B-cell-depleted T cells, or PBMCs.

This chain uses TRBV19 with TRBJ2-3; D call uncertain. Sample: peripheral blood. The receptor was isolated from a human donor in a cohort sampled during active COVID-19. The CDR3 here is CASSIGRQPLYTQYF. In DNA, the CDR3 is TGTGCCAGTAGTATAGGGCGGCAGCCATTATATACGCAGTATTTT.